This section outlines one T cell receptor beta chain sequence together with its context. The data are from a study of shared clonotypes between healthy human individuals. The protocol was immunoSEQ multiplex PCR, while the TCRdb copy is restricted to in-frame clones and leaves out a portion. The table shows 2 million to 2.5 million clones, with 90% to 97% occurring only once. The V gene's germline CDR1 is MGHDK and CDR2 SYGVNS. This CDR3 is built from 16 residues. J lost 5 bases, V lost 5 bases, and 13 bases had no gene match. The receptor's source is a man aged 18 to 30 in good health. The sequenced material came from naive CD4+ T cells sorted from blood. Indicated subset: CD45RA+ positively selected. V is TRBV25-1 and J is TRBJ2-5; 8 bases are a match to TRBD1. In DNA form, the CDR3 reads TGTGCCAGCAGTCCCCGGGGACAGGCCCCGGGGGAGACCCAGTACTTC. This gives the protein CASSPRGQAPGETQYF.